This T cell receptor (beta chain) is from a study of CD8 T cells in Susac syndrome. General study findings and limits: An acknowledgment was made by the study that its TCR sequencing and HLA analysis involved relatively few individuals.

Germline CDR1 reads GTSNPN; CDR2 reads SVGIG (reference sequence). The length of the CDR3 is 15 residues. The V segment lost 1 base and the J segment 0 bases; nucleotides outside the gene matches: 5. Reverse transcription used roughly 0.5 to 1 ug RNA and random hexamers. TCRdb ran MiXCR on the immunoSEQ multiplex PCR reads and lists one entry per CDR3 protein. This sample yields 15,000 to 20,000 distinct CDR3 sequences, of which roughly 95% are seen a single time; roughly 0.23% belongs to the top ten. Through negative isolation, CD4+ and CD8+ T cells were obtained, while TEMRA cells were enriched using FACS. Regarding this clonotype: Its antigen remains unknown.

The receptor was isolated from a human donor in good health. The chain combines TRBV30 with TRBJ1-2, with TRBD1 matching over 7 bases. Material for sequencing was CD8+ T cells from PBMCs. CDR3 nucleotides: TGTGCCTGGAGTGACGACAGGGAGGCTAACTATGGCTACACCTTC. Protein: CAWSDDREANYGYTF.